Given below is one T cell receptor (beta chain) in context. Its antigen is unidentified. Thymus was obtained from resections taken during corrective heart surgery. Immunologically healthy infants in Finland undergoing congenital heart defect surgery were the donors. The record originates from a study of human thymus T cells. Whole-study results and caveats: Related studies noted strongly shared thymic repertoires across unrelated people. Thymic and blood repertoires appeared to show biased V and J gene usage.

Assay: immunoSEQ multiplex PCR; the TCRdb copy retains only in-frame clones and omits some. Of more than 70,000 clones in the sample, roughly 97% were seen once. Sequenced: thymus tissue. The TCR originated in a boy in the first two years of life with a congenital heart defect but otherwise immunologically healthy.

The CDR3 sequence is CASSQGARDWNTGELFF. CDR3 nucleotide sequence: TGCGCCAGCAGCCAGGGTGCAAGGGACTGGAACACCGGGGAGCTGTTTTTT. The J gene is TRBJ2-2, the V gene TRBV4-1, with D maybe TRBD2 (6 bases). CDR3 length: 17 amino acids. Germline V gives CDR1 MGHRA, CDR2 YSYEKL. The V end lost 3 bases, the J end lost 1 base, and 15 bases lay between the germline ends.